These 14 T cell receptor beta chains share one sample of origin, sequenced in a study of OX40 agonist ivuxolimab in advanced cancers. Data came from immunoSEQ multiplex PCR; TCRdb stores just in-frame clones and leaves some out. The data contain tens of thousands of clones, 75% to 90% of them singletons. The sequencing used CD4+ or CD8+ T cells sorted from blood, collected in a trial of the OX40 agonist ivuxolimab. The receptors originated from an adult with an advanced solid tumor such as melanoma, head and neck, liver or kidney cancer.

V gene TRBV10-3 combines with J gene TRBJ1-1; TRBD1 is a possible D gene (6 bases). V was shortened by 6 bases and J by 7 bases, with 18 bases between the two germline ends. The V gene's germline CDR1 is ENHRY and CDR2 SYGVKD. This CDR3 is 14 amino acids long. In DNA form, the CDR3 reads TGTGCCATCAGCCAACAGGGATCCGGGGGTGAAGCTTTCTTT. As protein: CAISQQGSGGEAFF.

The rearrangement uses TRBV2 and TRBJ1-1; D remains unclear. Trimming left V 2 bases short and J 1 base short, with 8 bases between. This CDR3 has 14 residues. Germline-derived CDR1 and CDR2 are SNHLY and FYNNEI. Here the CDR3 DNA reads TGTGCCAGCAGTGAAAACTCGAGGAACACTGAAGCTTTCTTT. Amino acids: CASSENSRNTEAFF.

J is TRBJ2-3 and V is TRBV4-2; TRBD1 is a possible D gene (6 bases). Germline loops: CDR1 LGHNA, CDR2 YNFKEQ. The CDR3 has 17 residues. With 4 bases removed from V and 1 base from J, the gap between germline ends came to 18 bases. CDR3: CASSLNPQGWGTDTQYF. The CDR3 DNA follows: TGTGCCAGCAGCCTTAATCCACAGGGATGGGGCACAGATACGCAGTATTTT.

The rearrangement joins TRBV23-1 to TRBJ1-5; D gene unclear. TRBV23-1 falls under the ORF class, with uncertain function. The V end was cut by 8 bases, the J end by 7 bases, with 9 bases between. The CDR3 spans 11 residues. CDR3 protein: CASLLDQPQHF. The CDR3 bases are TGCGCCAGCCTCTTGGACCAGCCCCAGCATTTT.

The rearrangement links TRBV7-8 to TRBJ2-2; D unresolved. From germline, CDR1 is SGHVS and CDR2 FQNEAQ. V was pared by 7 bases and J by 0 bases, with 9 bases between. The CDR3 totals 14 residues. DNA for the CDR3: TGTGCCAGCACCTGGGTCTCGAACACCGGGGAGCTGTTTTTT. Protein: CASTWVSNTGELFF.

This clone was detected once. The chain uses TRBV28 and TRBJ1-2, with TRBD1 as a possible D gene (5 bases). Trimming left V 2 bases short and J 7 bases short, with 17 bases between. Germline V gene sequence: CDR1 MDHEN, CDR2 SYDVKM. CDR3 length: 15 residues. The CDR3 DNA reads TGTGCCAGCAGTTTAGCCGGCCAAGGGGTAGGTGGCTACACCTTC. It translates to CASSLAGQGVGGYTF.

This chain joins TRBV7-2 and TRBJ1-2, with unresolved D. The CDR3 runs to 15 residues. Trimming took 1 base from V and 3 from J, leaving 12 bases between them. Germline V gives CDR1 SGHTA, CDR2 FQGNSA. CDR3 amino acids: CASSLGPGPDYGYTF. In DNA form, the CDR3 reads TGTGCCAGCAGCTTAGGTCCAGGACCCGACTATGGCTACACCTTC. The full variable domain, in which reference TRBV7-2 and TRBJ1-2 provide the parts outside the CDR3, is GAGVSQSPSNKVTEKGKDVELRCDPISGHTALYWYRQSLGQGLEFLIYFQGNSAPDKSGLPSDRFSAERTGGSVSTLTIQRTQQEDSAVYLCASSLGPGPDYGYTFGSGTRLTVV.

The rearrangement uses TRBV6-6 and TRBJ1-2; 8 bases line up with TRBD1. This CDR3 region has 16 residues. V dropped 0 bases and J dropped 3; count of bases not matched to a gene: 6. Germline V gene lookup returns CDR1 MNHNY and CDR2 SVGAGI (reference sequence). This chain's CDR3 is CASSYSHDRGHYGYTF. CDR3 DNA: TGTGCCAGCAGTTACTCCCACGACAGGGGACACTATGGCTACACCTTC.

The rearrangement joins TRBV2 to TRBJ1-1, with D uncertain. CDR1 is SNHLY, CDR2 FYNNEI, per germline. CDR3 length: 14 amino acids. V gave up 6 bases and J gave up 3 bases, with 14 bases separating them. This CDR3 is CASSTRGRDTEAFF. The CDR3 nucleotides read TGTGCCAGCAGCACCCGAGGCCGTGACACTGAAGCTTTCTTT.

The V and J genes are TRBV29-1 and TRBJ1-1; tentatively, D is TRBD1 (6 bases). From germline, CDR1 is SQVTM and CDR2 ANQGSEA. Trimming removed 6 bases from V and 1 base from J, with 18 bases in between. The CDR3 runs to 15 residues. The CDR3 sequence: CSVLLPTGPNTEAFF. As DNA, the CDR3 is TGCAGCGTCCTTTTACCGACAGGCCCGAACACTGAAGCTTTCTTT.

V and J are TRBV19 and TRBJ1-1; 9 positions match TRBD1. Germline CDR1 is LNHDA and CDR2 is SQIVND (reference sequence). CDR3 length: 13 residues. V lost 6 bases and J lost 4; bases outside the gene matches: 3. CDR3 amino acids: CASRGQGSTEAFF. DNA of the CDR3: TGTGCCAGTAGGGGACAGGGAAGCACTGAAGCTTTCTTT. The variable domain in full, with the rest retrieved from reference TRBV19 and TRBJ1-1, is DGGITQSPKYLFRKEGQNVTLSCEQNLNHDAMYWYRQDPGQGLRLIYYSQIVNDFQKGDIAEGYSVSREKKESFPLTVTSAQKNPTAFYLCASRGQGSTEAFFGQGTRLTVV.

The chain carries TRBV6-4 and TRBJ1-6, with a weak D call TRBD1 (5 bases). V lost 7 bases and J lost 10, with 23 bases in between. Germline V gene sequence: CDR1 MRHNA, CDR2 SNTAGT. CDR3 size: 16 residues. CDR3 amino acids: CASNLPTLGRDSPLHF. The CDR3, as DNA: TGTGCCAGCAACCTACCGACGCTAGGGAGGGACTCACCCCTCCACTTT.

This clone appeared once. The chain carries TRBV6-1 and TRBJ2-7; 9 bases agree with TRBD1. The CDR3 loop spans 15 amino acids. J gave up 3 bases and V 4 bases, and 7 bases lay outside the gene matches. In germline, CDR1 is MNHNS, CDR2 SASEGT. CDR3 nucleotides: TGTGCCAGCAGTGGGGGGGGGACAGGGTACTACGAGCAGTACTTC. It yields the protein CASSGGGTGYYEQYF.

The chain couples TRBV18 to TRBJ1-5; D is ambiguous. The CDR3 sequence is 15 residues long. Germline V gene sequence: CDR1 KGHSH, CDR2 LQKENI. Trimming left V 3 bases short and J 3 bases short, with 12 bases between. Here the CDR3 DNA reads TGTGCCAGCTCACCGGCAGAAGCGACCAATCAGCCCCAGCATTTT. Protein product: CASSPAEATNQPQHF.